The clone carrying this T cell receptor (beta chain) showed up just a few times. No antigen is known for it. The study reverse transcribed the entire isolated RNA, so it sequenced expressed TCRB transcripts. Measured with immunoSEQ multiplex PCR; TCRdb has only the in-frame clones, and not every one. Of a few hundred thousand clones listed, roughly an eighth are singletons. These data originate in a study of beta chain features in type 1 diabetes. Study-wide results and caveats: Shorter TCRB CDR3s, moderately but significantly so, marked every one of the four CD4+ subsets in Type 1 diabetes patients.

CDR1 is LGHNA and CDR2 is YNFKEQ in the germline V gene. The CDR3 extends over 16 amino acids. Sequencing input: naive CD4+ T cells from blood. The receptor was isolated from a man aged 25-40 years with type 1 diabetes. The rearrangement joins TRBV4-2 to TRBJ2-7; 8 positions match TRBD2. TRBJ2-1 matches the DNA end more closely, so the J call is doubtful. The CDR3: CASSLVPGLVYDEQFF. The CDR3 nucleotides are TGTGCCAGCAGCCTAGTTCCGGGACTAGTTTACGATGAGCAGTTCTTC.